The TCR beta chain under discussion was sequenced for a study of blood T cell repertoires in COVID-19. Study at large: Collection of acute and convalescent COVID-19 samples took place in the United States, Italy and Spain. Sample material is recorded as cDNA or gDNA derived from T cells, B-cell-depleted T cells, or PBMCs.

The CDR3 loop spans 18 amino acids. V gave up 6 bases and J gave up 2 bases; unmatched junction bases: 13. Germline assignment: CDR1 ENHRY and CDR2 SYGVKD. In the original processing: From reference gene primer amplification, estimates of nucleated cell counts were derived. The table came from immunoSEQ multiplex PCR; TCRdb's copy has only in-frame clones and leaves some out. The V and J calls and clone size are taken from that table; D and trimming were inferred from the DNA. This repertoire shows about 87,000 clones, about 85% found once; its top ten account for less than 4%. This clone was recorded only once. Those enrolled in Seattle joined during active infection and were followed longitudinally afterward.

The receptor comes from an elderly woman with COVID-19, enrolled during active disease. The sample consisted of peripheral blood. The V and J genes are TRBV10-3 and TRBJ2-3; 11 bases match TRBD1. The CDR3 DNA sequence: TGTGCCATCAGCGTCTCGGGACAGGGGGTACCCATCACAGATACGCAGTATTTT. Protein: CAISVSGQGVPITDTQYF.